The rows below give T cell receptor beta chains drawn from one sample of a study of blood T cells in healthy people across ages. TCRdb reprocessed the 5' RACE reads with MiXCR, giving one entry per CDR3 protein. The sample includes some 800,000 distinct CDR3 sequences, roughly 25% of them seen just once. This same sample was also part of a study on T cells of mothers and their children.

Input material: blood. All receptors derive from a boy aged 5-17 years in good health. Both conserved end residues are trimmed from each CDR3.

>TRBV20-1|TRBJ2-7
SARDAGGITYEQC
>TRBV3-1|TRBJ2-7
ASSQVADYYEQY
>TRBV6-4|TRBJ1-2
ASSDLPDSSYGYT
>TRBV5-1|TRBJ2-5
ASSVRDRGGPQY
>TRBV27|TRBJ2-7
ASSLSGGDRVSYEQY
>TRBV6-6|TRBJ1-6
AVGRQQSPLH
>TRBV12-3/TRBV12-4|TRBJ1-2
ASSLSDTFYGYT
>TRBV20-1|TRBJ1-1
SARTGQSRRGNTEAF
>TRBV28|TRBJ1-5
ASNLRQGVNQPQH
>TRBV20-1|TRBJ1-6
SPKGQGAVNSPLH
>TRBV29-1|TRBJ2-7
SAFSPGQGSYEQY
>TRBV20-1|TRBJ2-5
SAEGREETQY
>TRBV28|TRBJ1-2
ASSPQVDQGYT
>TRBV20-1|TRBJ2-3
SARPHEFTDTQY
>TRBV20-1|TRBJ2-1
SAERGDGQF
>TRBV5-6|TRBJ1-2
ASSLVWGEDYGYT
>TRBV6-5|TRBJ2-5
ASSYSGLGETQY
>TRBV5-1|TRBJ2-1
ASAGLGYNEQF
>TRBV7-9|TRBJ2-2
ASSPSGSGELF
>TRBV5-1|TRBJ1-6
ASSYGANGALH
>TRBV28|TRBJ1-4
ASSSFQGREKLF
>TRBV7-9|TRBJ2-7
ASSRTWDEQY
>TRBV7-2|TRBJ2-1
ASSPLLLTGRQANEQF
>TRBV9|TRBJ2-1
ASSVGLAGQGGQF
>TRBV18|TRBJ2-3
ASLLRQTDTQY
>TRBV10-3|TRBJ1-2
AIRGQEEDGYT
>TRBV6-5|TRBJ2-2
ASSYRWAPSSQRPKTGELF